The T cell receptor (beta chain) described here comes from a study of T cell repertoires in cytomegalovirus infection. For the study at large: A matching HLA type, together with CMV infection, was signaled by public TCR beta signatures. General study findings and limits: CMV carriers with the relevant HLA were identified by cumulative public TCR beta family frequency.

From the reads, TCRdb called clonotypes with MiXCR, one entry per CDR3 protein. The data show approximately 270,000 distinct CDR3 sequences, roughly a fifth seen once. This clonotype was recorded at least ten times. What it binds is unknown. The CDR3 has 15 residues. After removal of 4 bases from V and 5 bases from J, the junction contained 6 bases not matched to a gene. Germline loops: CDR1 SGHTA, CDR2 FQGNSA. V is TRBV7-2 and J is TRBJ2-3, with 10 bases lining up with TRBD2. The source is a human donor in good health (CMV status not recorded). Some clones in this sample may be carry-over from other donors' samples. Sequences were derived from cultured PBMCs, sampled from culture after CMV antigen stimulation. DNA of the CDR3: TGTGCCAGCAGCTCCACTAGCGGGGATGGAGATACGCAGTATTTT. Protein sequence: CASSSTSGDGDTQYF.